This T cell receptor (beta chain) was recovered during a study of cytomegalovirus exposure and HLA in healthy donors. The study, taken as a whole, reports: In all likelihood, a cluster of highly shared sequence variants was a sequencing artifact.

The primer mix had 60 Vbeta and 13 Jbeta primers. Measured with immunoSEQ multiplex PCR; TCRdb has only the in-frame clones, and not every one. This table holds 200,000 to 250,000 clones, over 60% found once. In the case of this clone: Its antigen is currently unknown.

This CDR3 comprises 15 residues. Germline assignment: CDR1 LGHNA and CDR2 YSLEER. Trimming shortened V by 0 bases and J by 1 base, and 8 bases separated the two germline ends. The chain joins TRBV4-3 to TRBJ2-3; D is unclear. The specimen was PBMCs. This sequence was found in a man aged 35 to 55 in good health and CMV-seronegative. DNA for the CDR3: TGCGCCAGCAGCCAAGATTATCGGGGCACAGATACGCAGTATTTT. Encoded protein: CASSQDYRGTDTQYF.